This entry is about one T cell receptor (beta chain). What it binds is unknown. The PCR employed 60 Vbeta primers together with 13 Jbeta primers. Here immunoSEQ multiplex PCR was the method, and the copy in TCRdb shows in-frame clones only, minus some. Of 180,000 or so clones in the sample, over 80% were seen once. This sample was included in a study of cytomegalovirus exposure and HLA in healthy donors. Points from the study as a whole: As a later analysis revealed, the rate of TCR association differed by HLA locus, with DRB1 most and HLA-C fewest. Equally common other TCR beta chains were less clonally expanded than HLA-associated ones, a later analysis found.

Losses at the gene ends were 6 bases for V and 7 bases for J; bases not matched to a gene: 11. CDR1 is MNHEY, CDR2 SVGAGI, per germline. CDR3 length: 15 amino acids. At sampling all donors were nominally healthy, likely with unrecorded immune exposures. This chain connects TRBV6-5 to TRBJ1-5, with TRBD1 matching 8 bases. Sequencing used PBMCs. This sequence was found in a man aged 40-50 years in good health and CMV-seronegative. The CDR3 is CASRETGASRQPQHF. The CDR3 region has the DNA TGTGCCAGCAGAGAGACAGGGGCTTCGCGACAGCCCCAGCATTTT.